These T cell receptor beta chains were read from a single sample in a study of T cell changes during pregnancy in multiple sclerosis. The assay was immunoSEQ multiplex PCR, and TCRdb's table has in-frame clones only and misses some. This table has about 67,000 clones, more than 90% appearing once. Here the sequenced sample was peripheral blood, taken in the first trimester of pregnancy. All receptors come from a female donor with multiple sclerosis, enrolled in a pregnancy study. The CDR3 runs from the conserved cysteine through the conserved F or W.

v_gene	CDR3aa
TRBV5-1	CASNRGYGAGGPTDTQYF
TRBV10-2	CASSKLGGNEAFF
TRBV6-6	CASSSGTSGRDEQFF
TRBV7-9	CASSLGYSLNEKLFF
TRBV6-1	CASRSMDSNYGYTF
TRBV18	CASSPPGLDTGELFF
TRBV27	CASSSYSLAARTDTQYF
TRBV6-5	CASTLSGANTGELFF
TRBV7-8	CASSSPVQGPFANTGELFF
TRBV19	CATRMDRGILNQPQHF
TRBV28	CASSSLLAGVADEQYF
TRBV28	CASRPASGRAGDTQYF
TRBV2	CASSLPGQGSTTGELFF
TRBV6-5	CASSYSAFGTTYEQYF
TRBV9	CASSLSGGRSYTF
TRBV29-1	CSVAGQGHQETQYF
TRBV5-3	CARSLPRVNTEAFF
TRBV15	CATSTTRDEQFF
TRBV6-5	CASSYSIAGSTDTQYF
TRBV2	CASSDPGGNTEAFF
TRBV10-3	CATPPVKQGAGPQDNEQFF
TRBV15	CATSTDTGSNEQFF
TRBV13	CASSFNRGGGYGYTF
TRBV28	CASRRWTGPSNTEAFF
TRBV2	CASSGGRADSGKTYNEQFF
TRBV23-1	CASSGGGTQVHYGYTF
TRBV5-6	CASLKMGAFSTEAFF